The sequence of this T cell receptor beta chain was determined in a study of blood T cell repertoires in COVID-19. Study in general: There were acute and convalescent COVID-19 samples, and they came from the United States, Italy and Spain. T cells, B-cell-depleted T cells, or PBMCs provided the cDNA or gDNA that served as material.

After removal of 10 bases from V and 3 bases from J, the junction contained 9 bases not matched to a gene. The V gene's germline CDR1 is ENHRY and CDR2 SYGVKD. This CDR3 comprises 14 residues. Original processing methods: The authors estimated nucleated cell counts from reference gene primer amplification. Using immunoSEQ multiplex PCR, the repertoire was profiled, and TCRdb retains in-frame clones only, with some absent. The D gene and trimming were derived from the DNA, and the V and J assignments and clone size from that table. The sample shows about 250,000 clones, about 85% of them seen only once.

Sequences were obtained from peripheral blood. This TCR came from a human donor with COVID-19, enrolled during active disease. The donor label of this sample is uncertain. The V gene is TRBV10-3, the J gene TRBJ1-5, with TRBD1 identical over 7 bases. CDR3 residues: CATNEGTDNQPQHF. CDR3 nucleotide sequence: TGTGCCACGAATGAAGGGACAGACAATCAGCCCCAGCATTTT.